This T cell receptor beta chain comes out of a study of cytomegalovirus exposure and HLA in healthy donors. As for the study in general: Drawn from HLA-typed donors, tens of millions of unique TCRs were held in an early data release. Whole-study findings and limits: The study reported that TCR beta sequences accurately predicted HLA-A and HLA-B alleles in most subjects.

It was with 60 Vbeta and 13 Jbeta primers that the PCR ran. Libraries were prepared by immunoSEQ multiplex PCR; TCRdb keeps only in-frame clonotypes and omits some of them. The sample has 130,000 or so clones. V shed 3 bases and J shed 1 base, with 9 bases lying between them. The CDR3 runs to 14 residues. The germline gives CDR1 SGHTA, CDR2 FQGNSA. About this clone: What it binds is unknown.

V gene TRBV7-2 combines with J gene TRBJ1-1; a possible D gene is TRBD1 (6 bases). The sample was PBMCs. The receptor comes from a man in his late teens or twenties in good health and CMV-seronegative. CDR3: CASSFTGQNTEAFF. The CDR3 nucleotides read TGTGCCAGCAGCTTCACAGGGCAGAACACTGAAGCTTTCTTT.